One sample yielded the 25 T cell receptor beta chains listed below, sequenced in a study of control samples from healthy donors and cancer patients. TCRdb's table, derived via immunoSEQ multiplex PCR, lists solely in-frame clones and lacks some. The table lists tens of thousands of clones, 84% of them singletons. The source material was blood. These receptors all come from a man aged 45 to 65 in good health.

The gene calls are TRBV9 and TRBJ2-3, with D possibly matching TRBD2 (6 bases). This CDR3 is built from 13 residues. Trimming cost V 5 bases and J 0 bases, with 7 bases left between them. Germline CDR1 is SGDLS and CDR2 is YYNGEE. CDR3 region: CASRRDSTDTQYF. CDR3 coding DNA: TGTGCCAGCAGGCGGGATAGCACAGATACGCAGTATTTT.

This chain uses TRBV21-1 with TRBJ2-4; the DNA was not compared with TRBD2, the D call given in the table. TRBV21-1 is shown as a pseudogene. The CDR3 runs 21 residues. The CDR3 spells CASSKGRGLAAPSDTKNIQYF. For the CDR3, the DNA is TGTGCCAGCAGCAAAGGGCGGGGACTAGCGGCCCCCTCGGATACCAAAAACATTCAGTACTTC.

There are a few counts of this clone. V and J are TRBV6-5 and TRBJ1-2, with a weak D call TRBD1 (5 bases). Germline V gene lookup returns CDR1 MNHEY and CDR2 SVGAGI. V was shortened by 1 base and J by 4 bases, with 16 bases between the two germline ends. The CDR3 is made up of 16 amino acids. The CDR3 loop is CASSYFGGRESYGYTF. CDR3 DNA sequence: TGTGCCAGCAGTTACTTCGGCGGCAGGGAAAGCTATGGCTACACCTTC.

The V call is TRBV12-3 or TRBV12-4, the J call TRBJ1-2, with D unclear. V gave up 3 bases and J gave up 1 base, with 6 bases separating them. The CDR3 has 13 residues. This chain's CDR3 is CASSFNNNYGYTF. In DNA, the CDR3 is TGTGCCAGCAGTTTTAACAATAACTATGGCTACACCTTC.

The sample holds a few counts of this clone. This rearrangement joins TRBV19 to TRBJ2-3, with D perhaps TRBD1 (5 bases). There are 12 residues in the CDR3. V lost 10 bases and J lost 6, with 14 bases in between. CDR1 and CDR2 from the germline V gene are LNHDA and SQIVND (reference sequence). In DNA, the CDR3 is TGTGCCACTCAGGGTTTTGCGGATACGCAGTATTTT. Its translation is CATQGFADTQYF.

The chain recombines TRBV19 with TRBJ1-5, with D unresolved. The CDR3 is made up of 17 amino acids. V lost 0 bases to trimming and J lost 0 bases, with 12 bases between them. Germline lookup yields CDR1 LNHDA and CDR2 SQIVND (reference sequence). CDR3 in DNA: TGTGCCAGTAGTATAGATAAGCGGACCCGTAGCAATCAGCCCCAGCATTTT. It encodes CASSIDKRTRSNQPQHF.

The gene calls are TRBV28 and TRBJ2-2, with a possible D match to TRBD2 (6 bases). V lost 9 bases and J 0 bases, leaving 11 bases between the germline ends. From germline, CDR1 is MDHEN and CDR2 SYDVKM. This CDR3 contains 14 residues. The CDR3 is CASVAVTNTGELFF. The CDR3, as DNA: TGTGCCAGTGTAGCGGTTACGAACACCGGGGAGCTGTTTTTT.

V and J are TRBV15 and TRBJ2-6; 7 bases match TRBD2. This CDR3 is 17 amino acids long. Germline lookup yields CDR1 LNHNV and CDR2 YYDKDF (reference sequence). Trimming took 1 base from V and 3 from J; bases not matched to a gene: 6. Written as DNA, the CDR3 is TGTGCCACCAGCAGAGGCGCGGGAGCGGATGGGGCCAACGTCCTGACTTTC. Encoded protein: CATSRGAGADGANVLTF.

This clone occurred once. The J gene is TRBJ1-3, the V gene TRBV4-2; TRBD1 might be the D (5 bases). V was pared by 0 bases and J by 0 bases, with 9 bases between. The CDR3 has 16 residues. The germline CDR1 and CDR2 sequences are LGHNA and YNFKEQ. CDR3 sequence (DNA): TGTGCCAGCAGCCAAGAAGGGGCACTCTCTGGAAACACCATATATTTT. This translates into CASSQEGALSGNTIYF.

The chain is built from TRBV7-9 and TRBJ1-2, with D hard to call. V shed 1 base and J shed 0 bases, with 3 bases lying between them. CDR1 and CDR2 from the germline V gene are SEHNR and FQNEAQ (reference sequence). This CDR3 spans 13 amino acids. The DNA for the CDR3 is TGTGCCAGCAGCTTAGTACCTAACTATGGCTACACCTTC. It is translated as CASSLVPNYGYTF.

This chain uses TRBV7-8 with TRBJ2-7; D remains ambiguous. The germline gives CDR1 SGHVS, CDR2 FQNEAQ. The CDR3 runs 13 residues. Trimming stripped 1 base from V and 6 bases from J, with 10 bases between. CDR3 in amino acids: CASSLDVGSEQYF. CDR3 nucleotide sequence: TGTGCCAGCAGCTTAGATGTAGGGTCCGAGCAGTACTTC.

This chain links TRBV5-1 with TRBJ1-1; D might be TRBD1 (5 bases). The CDR3 loop spans 15 amino acids. CDR1 and CDR2 from the germline V gene are SGHRS and YFSETQ. Deletions cut 4 bases from V and 3 bases from J, with 16 bases between. CDR3 bases: TGCGCCAGCAGCCCCGGGGCTTCCGCGGACACTGAAGCTTTCTTT. Translation: CASSPGASADTEAFF.

This rearrangement joins TRBV3-1 (or the pseudogene TRBV3-2) to TRBJ1-1; TRBD1 aligns across 9 bases. J was trimmed by 4 bases and V by 4 bases; bases with no gene match: 4. From germline, CDR1 is LGHDT and CDR2 YNNKEL (reference sequence). This CDR3 is built from 14 residues. CDR3: CASSRDRGGTEAFF. CDR3 in DNA: TGTGCCAGCAGCCGAGACAGGGGGGGCACTGAAGCTTTCTTT.

V and J are TRBV19 and TRBJ2-2; 8 positions agree with TRBD2. The length of the CDR3 is 14 residues. Germline V CDR1 and CDR2: LNHDA, SQIVND (reference sequence). V trimming: 10 bases; J trimming: 0 bases; junction bases outside the gene matches: 4. CDR3 residues: CATGGGPNTGELFF. The CDR3 nucleotides read TGTGCCACCGGGGGGGGGCCGAACACCGGGGAGCTGTTTTTT.

CDR3 sequence: CASSAPPGQGVTQYF. For the CDR3, the DNA is TGTGCCAGCAGCGCCCCACCGGGACAGGGGGTGACCCAGTACTTC. The chain uses TRBV9 and TRBJ2-5; 11 bases align to TRBD1. Per the germline V gene, CDR1 is SGDLS and CDR2 is YYNGEE. CDR3 size: 15 residues. After removal of 3 bases from V and 7 bases from J, the junction contained 8 bases not matched to a gene. Full variable domain (missing parts from reference TRBV9 and TRBJ2-5): DSGVTQTPKHLITATGQRVTLRCSPRSGDLSVYWYQQSLDQGLQFLIQYYNGEERAKGNILERFSAQQFPDLHSELNLSSLELGDSALYFCASSAPPGQGVTQYFGPGTRLLVL.

This clone turned up a few times. In DNA form, the CDR3 reads TGCGCCAGCACCCCCTTGCCGGGGGAGACCCAGTACTTC. Residues: CASTPLPGETQYF. The chain carries TRBV5-1 and TRBJ2-5; the D gene is possibly TRBD2 (5 bases). Trimming removed 6 bases at V and 5 bases at J, with 14 bases between. CDR1 is SGHRS and CDR2 is YFSETQ in the germline V gene. The CDR3 has 13 amino acids.

The chain carries TRBV3-1 (or the pseudogene TRBV3-2) and TRBJ1-6; D is unclear. CDR1 is LGHDT and CDR2 is YNNKEL in the germline V gene (reference sequence). The CDR3 runs to 15 residues. V was clipped by 7 bases and J by 0 bases, with 10 bases between them. Written as DNA, the CDR3 is TGTGCCAGCAAAATGGCGTACTCCTATAATTCACCCCTCCACTTT. As protein: CASKMAYSYNSPLHF.

For the CDR3, the DNA is TGTGCCAGTAGTATAGGGGGGCAGGGAACCGGGGAGCTGTTTTTT. Protein: CASSIGGQGTGELFF. The chain recombines TRBV19 with TRBJ2-2, with D maybe TRBD1 (6 bases). V was trimmed by 1 base and J by 5 bases, leaving 11 bases between them. In germline, CDR1 is LNHDA, CDR2 SQIVND (reference sequence). The CDR3 extends over 15 amino acids.

The V call is TRBV2, the J call TRBJ2-5; tentatively, D is TRBD2 (5 bases). V was cut by 4 bases and J by 3 bases, with 12 bases left in between. The CDR3 is 14 residues long. Germline V CDR1 and CDR2: SNHLY, FYNNEI. The CDR3 reads CASSAGMGKETQYF. CDR3 nucleotides: TGTGCCAGCAGTGCCGGGATGGGGAAAGAGACCCAGTACTTC.

The J gene is TRBJ1-6, the V gene TRBV5-4; D gene uncertain. CDR1 and CDR2 from the germline V gene are SGHNT and YYREEE (reference sequence). The V gene lost 4 bases and the J gene lost 8 bases, with 10 bases spanning the gap. The CDR3 is 13 residues long. CDR3 sequence: CASSGDWDSPLHF. The CDR3, as DNA: TGTGCCAGCAGCGGTGATTGGGATTCACCCCTCCACTTT. The variable domain in full, completed from reference TRBV5-4 and TRBJ1-6, reads ETGVTQSPTHLIKTRGQQVTLRCSSQSGHNTVSWYQQALGQGPQFIFQYYREEENGRGNFPPRFSGLQFPNYSSELNVNALELDDSALYLCASSGDWDSPLHFGNGTRLTVT.

The table lists this clone with a few counts. The V call is TRBV5-1, the J call TRBJ2-1; D is ambiguous. This CDR3 region has 13 residues. V lost 5 bases and J lost 7, with 13 bases in between. Germline V gene lookup returns CDR1 SGHRS and CDR2 YFSETQ. CDR3 bases: TGCGCCAGCAGACCCGACCCGGAGAATGAGCAGTTCTTC. Its protein product is CASRPDPENEQFF.

The J gene is TRBJ2-7, the V gene TRBV4-1; D is possibly TRBD1 (6 bases). Germline assignment: CDR1 MGHRA and CDR2 YSYEKL. The CDR3 loop spans 20 amino acids. The ends were cut back, 0 bases at V and 1 base at J, with 25 bases in the middle. The CDR3 DNA reads as TGCGCCAGCAGCCAAGAGTCGGTCAATCAGGGGTTTGGTCGGTCCTACGAGCAGTACTTC. Translating gives CASSQESVNQGFGRSYEQYF.

Comments on this clone: At one end the junction does not follow the germline gene, possibly because of a read error. V gene TRBV27 combines with J gene TRBJ1-2; D perhaps matches TRBD1 (6 bases). Looked up from germline, CDR1 is MNHEY and CDR2 is SMNVEV (reference sequence). The CDR3 runs 15 residues. In nucleotides, the CDR3 is TGTGCCAGCAGAACGCTGAACAGGGCTAACTCTGGCTACACCTTC. Protein sequence: CASRTLNRANSGYTF.

The chain employs TRBV12-3 or TRBV12-4 and TRBJ2-5; no reliable D call. V lost 2 bases and J lost 5, with 9 bases in between. CDR3 length equals 13 residues. The CDR3 loop reads CASSLSFSETQYF. The CDR3 nucleotides read TGTGCCAGCAGTTTATCGTTTTCTGAGACCCAGTACTTC.

This rearrangement joins TRBV30 to TRBJ1-1, with TRBD1 as a possible D gene (6 bases). The CDR3 is 12 residues long. Germline lookup yields CDR1 GTSNPN and CDR2 SVGIG (reference sequence). V dropped 4 bases and J dropped 3 bases, with 9 bases sitting between them. The CDR3 region is CAWIRGDTEAFF. CDR3 nucleotide sequence: TGTGCCTGGATTAGGGGGGACACTGAAGCTTTCTTT.